This TCR beta chain was recorded in a study of shared clonotypes between healthy human individuals. The overall study: Donor composition was a couple of women and a few men, aged 18 to 49. Findings of the study overall: Among a few donors, approximately 5% of naive CD4 clonotypes were found in common.

V was cut by 7 bases and J by 3 bases, with 18 bases left in between. The V gene's germline CDR1 is MNHNS and CDR2 SASEGT. The CDR3 covers 15 residues. Concerning this clone itself: Its antigen is as yet unknown.

Per the study methods: Filtering differed because ImmunoSEQ produced junction-only sequences that carried no quality scores. This table comes from immunoSEQ multiplex PCR, and its TCRdb copy is limited to in-frame clones, with some not included. V, J and clone size were drawn from that table, and D and trimming were deduced from the DNA. In the table there are roughly 2.5 million clones, just over 90% of which are singletons. The TCR originated in a young man in good health. The sample consisted of naive CD4+ T cells sorted from blood. Subset of the sample: CD45RA+ positively selected. The chain recombines TRBV6-1 with TRBJ2-5; D is perhaps TRBD2 (5 bases). For the CDR3, the DNA is TGTGCCAGCAAGGGTAGCGTGGGGTTGGAAGAGACCCAGTACTTC. Translating it yields CASKGSVGLEETQYF.